These 21 T cell receptor beta chains came from one sample sequenced in a study of cytomegalovirus exposure and HLA in healthy donors. Use of 60 Vbeta and 13 Jbeta primers characterized the PCR. Only in-frame clones appear in the TCRdb table, and some are missing; sequencing was by immunoSEQ multiplex PCR. The sample lists 95,000 to 100,000 clones, over 75% occurring once. The specimen was PBMCs. Receptor source: a female donor in good health and CMV-seropositive.

The chain links TRBV9 to TRBJ2-7; D is ambiguous. Deletions cut 1 base from V and 4 bases from J, with 12 bases between. This CDR3 comprises 14 residues. Germline values: CDR1 SGDLS, CDR2 YYNGEE. CDR3 DNA sequence: TGTGCCAGCAGCGTATTGGCGGAGACGTACGAGCAGTACTTC. It is translated as CASSVLAETYEQYF.

The chain carries TRBV27 and TRBJ1-5, with D unclear. V shed 2 bases and J shed 0 bases, with 8 bases lying between them. The germline V gene encodes CDR1 MNHEY and CDR2 SMNVEV (reference sequence). This CDR3 has 15 amino acids. CDR3 residues: CASSLNNYSNQPQHF. CDR3 bases: TGTGCCAGCAGTTTAAACAACTATAGCAATCAGCCCCAGCATTTT.

This chain connects TRBV19 to TRBJ2-7; weak D call: TRBD1 (5 bases). In germline, CDR1 is LNHDA, CDR2 SQIVND (reference sequence). The CDR3 length is 14 residues. Trimming pared 1 base from V and 4 bases from J, leaving 11 bases between. CDR3 sequence (DNA): TGTGCCAGTAGTATAGCGGCCGGACAATACGAGCAGTACTTC. Protein sequence: CASSIAAGQYEQYF.

A note on this clone: Other DNA sequences in the same sample also yield this CDR3. The V call is TRBV6-5, the J call TRBJ1-1; the D gene is possibly TRBD1 (6 bases). In germline, CDR1 is MNHEY, CDR2 SVGAGI. The germline V and J ends were trimmed by 0 bases and 4 bases, with 9 bases remaining between them. CDR3 size: 14 residues. CDR3 loop: CASSYSRGRTEAFF. The CDR3 DNA follows: TGTGCCAGCAGTTACTCGCGGGGGCGCACTGAAGCTTTCTTT.

The chain is built from TRBV4-1 and TRBJ2-7; 7 nucleotides line up with TRBD1. Germline assignment: CDR1 MGHRA and CDR2 YSYEKL. J was trimmed by 0 bases and V by 5 bases; bases with no gene match: 7. CDR3 size: 15 residues. The CDR3 loop reads CASSFGDSSSYEQYF. The CDR3 nucleotides read TGCGCCAGCAGCTTCGGGGACAGCAGCTCCTACGAGCAGTACTTC.

As regards this clone: At one of its ends the junction is not consistent with the germline gene, which may arise from a read error. V gene TRBV28 combines with J gene TRBJ1-2; TRBD1 agrees at 10 bases. CDR3 length: 13 amino acids. Germline loops: CDR1 MDHEN, CDR2 SYDVKM. The chain's CDR3 is CASGTGDVYGYPF. CDR3 DNA sequence: TGTGCTTCCGGGACAGGGGACGTCTATGGCTACCCCTTC.

The chain employs TRBV5-1 and TRBJ1-1; TRBD1 agrees at 8 bases. This CDR3 is built from 15 residues. Germline V gene sequence: CDR1 SGHRS, CDR2 YFSETQ. V lost 4 bases, J lost 1 base, and 6 bases stayed unmatched. CDR3 sequence: CASSAYTGGNTEAFF. CDR3 DNA sequence: TGCGCCAGCAGCGCGTATACAGGGGGGAACACTGAAGCTTTCTTT. Using reference TRBV5-1 and TRBJ1-1 for the parts outside the CDR3, the full variable domain is KAGVTQTPRYLIKTRGQQVTLSCSPISGHRSVSWYQQTPGQGLQFLFEYFSETQRNKGNFPGRFSGRQFSNSRSEMNVSTLELGDSALYLCASSAYTGGNTEAFFGQGTRLTVV.

The genes are TRBV9 and TRBJ2-5, with D unclear. V gave up 0 bases and J gave up 4 bases, with 7 bases separating them. This CDR3 has 13 residues. Per the germline V gene, CDR1 is SGDLS and CDR2 is YYNGEE. Written as DNA, the CDR3 is TGTGCCAGCAGCGTAGCTACGGGAGAGACCCAGTACTTC. Translating gives CASSVATGETQYF.

The chain recombines TRBV5-5 with TRBJ1-4; a possible D gene is TRBD1 (6 bases). This CDR3 has 14 amino acids. Trimming took 4 bases from V and 3 from J, leaving 10 bases between them. Germline V CDR1 and CDR2: SGHKS, YYEKEE (reference sequence). The CDR3 region is CASSHHRANEKLFF. The DNA for the CDR3 is TGTGCCAGCAGCCACCACAGGGCTAATGAAAAACTGTTTTTT.

The rearrangement joins TRBV28 to TRBJ2-7, with TRBD1 matching 7 bases. The CDR3 consists of 14 residues. V lost 4 bases to trimming and J lost 3 bases; unmatched junction nucleotides: 6. The germline V gene encodes CDR1 MDHEN and CDR2 SYDVKM. CDR3 sequence: CASSSGQWIYEQYF. CDR3 nucleotide sequence: TGTGCCAGCAGTTCGGGACAGTGGATCTACGAGCAGTACTTC. The full variable domain, in which reference TRBV28 and TRBJ2-7 provide the parts outside the CDR3, is DVKVTQSSRYLVKRTGEKVFLECVQDMDHENMFWYRQDPGLGLRLIYFSYDVKMKEKGDIPEGYSVSREKKERFSLILESASTNQTSMYLCASSSGQWIYEQYFGPGTRLTVT.

The chain is built from TRBV19 and TRBJ2-7, with 7 bases aligning to TRBD1. CDR3 length: 14 residues. CDR1 and CDR2 from the germline V gene are LNHDA and SQIVND (reference sequence). Trimming removed 5 bases from V and 3 bases from J; junction bases left unmatched: 7. The DNA for the CDR3 is TGTGCCAGTAGTGTTCGGGACAGCTACTACGAGCAGTACTTC. It is translated as CASSVRDSYYEQYF.

This CDR3 reads CASSSLTGGDTEAFF. In DNA form, the CDR3 reads TGTGCCAGCAGCTCATTGACAGGGGGCGACACTGAAGCTTTCTTT. This chain links TRBV7-9 with TRBJ1-1, with 10 bases that match TRBD1. Germline V gene lookup returns CDR1 SEHNR and CDR2 FQNEAQ (reference sequence). CDR3 length equals 15 residues. The V and J ends lost 4 bases and 3 bases, in that order; junction bases with no gene match: 5.

CDR3 bases: TGTGCCAGCAGCTGGGACAGGGTCGGCGAGCAGTACTTC. Protein product: CASSWDRVGEQYF. V gene TRBV7-6 combines with J gene TRBJ2-7, with 9 bases fitting TRBD1. The germline CDR1 and CDR2 sequences are SGHVS and FNYEAQ. There are 13 residues in the CDR3. Trimming cost V 4 bases and J 6 bases; bases outside gene matches: 4.

This clone has more than one count but fewer than ten. V usage is TRBV19 and J usage is TRBJ1-1, with D possibly being TRBD1 (5 bases). The CDR3 runs 15 residues. The V and J ends lost 6 bases and 1 base respectively, with 15 bases between them. Per the germline V gene, CDR1 is LNHDA and CDR2 is SQIVND (reference sequence). Written as DNA, the CDR3 is TGTGCCAGTAGCCTCTCAACAGGTGGGAACACTGAAGCTTTCTTT. As protein: CASSLSTGGNTEAFF. Variable domain in full (rest from reference TRBV19 and TRBJ1-1): DGGITQSPKYLFRKEGQNVTLSCEQNLNHDAMYWYRQDPGQGLRLIYYSQIVNDFQKGDIAEGYSVSREKKESFPLTVTSAQKNPTAFYLCASSLSTGGNTEAFFGQGTRLTVV.

The chain couples TRBV27 to TRBJ2-3; 7 bases line up with TRBD2. J lost 7 bases, V lost 1 base, and 14 bases had no gene match. The length of the CDR3 is 17 residues. CDR1 is MNHEY and CDR2 is SMNVEV in the germline V gene (reference sequence). The DNA for the CDR3 is TGTGCCAGCAGTTTATTTTTCCCCCCCGCGGGAGTAAATACGCAGTATTTT. Translation: CASSLFFPPAGVNTQYF.

The rearrangement joins TRBV13 to TRBJ1-1; 9 positions agree with TRBD1. V gave up 4 bases and J gave up 3 bases; unmatched junction bases: 6. This CDR3 has 15 amino acids. From germline, CDR1 is PRHDT and CDR2 FYEKMQ (reference sequence). CDR3 in DNA: TGTGCCAGCAGCTCACAGGGGGCATGGGACACTGAAGCTTTCTTT. Encoded protein: CASSSQGAWDTEAFF. Full variable domain (missing parts from reference TRBV13 and TRBJ1-1): AAGVIQSPRHLIKEKRETATLKCYPIPRHDTVYWYQQGPGQDPQFLISFYEKMQSDKGSIPDRFSAQQFSDYHSELNMSSLELGDSALYFCASSSQGAWDTEAFFGQGTRLTVV.

This chain uses TRBV6-5 with TRBJ1-1; D not resolved. Trimming left V 2 bases short and J 4 bases short, with 14 bases between. CDR1 is MNHEY and CDR2 is SVGAGI in the germline V gene. This CDR3 spans 15 amino acids. CDR3 residues: CASSYSRQRSTEAFF. In nucleotides, the CDR3 is TGTGCCAGCAGTTACAGCAGACAAAGGTCCACTGAAGCTTTCTTT.

The rearrangement links TRBV4-1 to TRBJ2-6; possible D gene TRBD1, 5 bases. Germline CDR1 MGHRA, CDR2 YSYEKL. The CDR3 is 19 amino acids. V gave up 0 bases and J gave up 0 bases, with 15 bases separating them. The CDR3 loop reads CASSQEWSRGYSGANVLTF. The CDR3 DNA sequence: TGCGCCAGCAGCCAAGAGTGGAGTAGGGGCTACTCTGGGGCCAACGTCCTGACTTTC.

A word on this clone: This sample includes further DNA sequences coding for the same CDR3. The J gene is TRBJ2-7, the V gene TRBV15; no clear D. Between the trimmed V and J ends, which lost 0 bases and 4 bases, there was a span of 7 bases. Germline V gene sequence: CDR1 LNHNV, CDR2 YYDKDF (reference sequence). The CDR3 covers 13 residues. CDR3 residues: CATSRDRGYEQYF. The CDR3 DNA is TGTGCCACCAGCAGAGATAGAGGATACGAGCAGTACTTC.

V is TRBV5-1 and J is TRBJ1-2; D call uncertain. This CDR3 spans 15 amino acids. V lost 0 bases and J lost 2, with 11 bases in between. Germline CDR1 SGHRS, CDR2 YFSETQ. In DNA, the CDR3 is TGCGCCAGCAGCTTGGCAGCGGCTCGAAACTATGGCTACACCTTC. Amino acids: CASSLAAARNYGYTF. Full variable domain (rest looked up from reference TRBV5-1 and TRBJ1-2): KAGVTQTPRYLIKTRGQQVTLSCSPISGHRSVSWYQQTPGQGLQFLFEYFSETQRNKGNFPGRFSGRQFSNSRSEMNVSTLELGDSALYLCASSLAAARNYGYTFGSGTRLTVV.

The chain recombines TRBV7-8 with TRBJ2-1, with a tentative D call TRBD1 (5 bases). This CDR3 has 14 residues. V gave up 0 bases and J gave up 7 bases, with 10 bases separating them. Germline V gene lookup returns CDR1 SGHVS and CDR2 FQNEAQ. This chain's CDR3 is CASSLAAQVNEQFF. CDR3 sequence (DNA): TGTGCCAGCAGCTTAGCGGCACAGGTAAATGAGCAGTTCTTC.